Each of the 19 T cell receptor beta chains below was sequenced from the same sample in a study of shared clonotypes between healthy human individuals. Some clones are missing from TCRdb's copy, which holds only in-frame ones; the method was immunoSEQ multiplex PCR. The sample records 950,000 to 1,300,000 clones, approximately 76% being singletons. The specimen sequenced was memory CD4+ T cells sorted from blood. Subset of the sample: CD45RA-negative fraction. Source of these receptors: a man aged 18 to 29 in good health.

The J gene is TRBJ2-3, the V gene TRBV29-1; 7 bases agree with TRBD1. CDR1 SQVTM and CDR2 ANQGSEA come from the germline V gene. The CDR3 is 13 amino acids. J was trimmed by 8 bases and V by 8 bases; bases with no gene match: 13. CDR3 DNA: TGCAGCCTTAGGGACAGCGCACAAGGTACGCAGTATTTT. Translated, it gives CSLRDSAQGTQYF.

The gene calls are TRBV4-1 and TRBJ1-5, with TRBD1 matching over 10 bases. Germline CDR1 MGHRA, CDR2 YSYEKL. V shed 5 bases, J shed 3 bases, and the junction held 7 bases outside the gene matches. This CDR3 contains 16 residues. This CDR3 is CASSKGQGTDNQPQHF. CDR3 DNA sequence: TGCGCCAGCAGCAAGGGACAGGGGACGGACAATCAGCCCCAGCATTTT.

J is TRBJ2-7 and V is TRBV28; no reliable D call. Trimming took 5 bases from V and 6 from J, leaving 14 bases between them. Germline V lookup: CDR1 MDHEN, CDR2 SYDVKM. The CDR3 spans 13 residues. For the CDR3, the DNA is TGTGCCAGCAGTCCGAACCAAGGACGCGAGCAGTACTTC. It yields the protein CASSPNQGREQYF.

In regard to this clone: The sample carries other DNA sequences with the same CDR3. The CDR3: CASSIRQGTDTQYF. CDR3 nucleotide sequence: TGCGCCAGCAGCATACGACAGGGAACAGATACGCAGTATTTT. The chain uses TRBV5-1 and TRBJ2-3; 7 nucleotides agree with TRBD1. The CDR3 loop spans 14 amino acids. Germline V gene data show CDR1 as SGHRS and CDR2 as YFSETQ. With 4 bases clipped from V and 3 bases from J, the junction kept 5 bases outside the gene matches.

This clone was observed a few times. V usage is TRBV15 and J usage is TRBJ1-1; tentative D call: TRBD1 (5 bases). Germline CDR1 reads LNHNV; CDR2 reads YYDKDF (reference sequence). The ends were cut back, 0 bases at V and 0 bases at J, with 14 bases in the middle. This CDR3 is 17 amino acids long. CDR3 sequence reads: CATSRDGLEGLNTEAFF. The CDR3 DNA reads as TGTGCCACCAGCAGAGATGGCTTGGAGGGGTTGAACACTGAAGCTTTCTTT.

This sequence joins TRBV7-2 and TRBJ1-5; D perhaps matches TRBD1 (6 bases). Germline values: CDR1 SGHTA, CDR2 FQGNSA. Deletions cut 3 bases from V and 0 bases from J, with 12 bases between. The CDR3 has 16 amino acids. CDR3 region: CASSFSGGASNQPQHF. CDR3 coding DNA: TGTGCCAGCAGCTTTAGTGGGGGGGCTAGCAATCAGCCCCAGCATTTT.

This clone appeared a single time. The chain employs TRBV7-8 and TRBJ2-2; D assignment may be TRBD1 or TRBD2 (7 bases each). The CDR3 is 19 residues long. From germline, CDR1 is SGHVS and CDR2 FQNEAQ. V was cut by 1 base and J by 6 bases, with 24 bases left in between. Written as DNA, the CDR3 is TGTGCCAGCAGCTTAGTTTCGTTTTACCGACAGGGAGGGTCCGGGGAGCTGTTTTTT. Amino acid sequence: CASSLVSFYRQGGSGELFF.

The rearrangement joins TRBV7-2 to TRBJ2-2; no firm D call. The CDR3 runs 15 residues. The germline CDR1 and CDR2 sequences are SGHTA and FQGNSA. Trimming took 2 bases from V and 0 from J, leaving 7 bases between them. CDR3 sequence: CASSLRAANTGELFF. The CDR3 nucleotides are TGTGCCAGCAGCTTAAGGGCAGCGAACACCGGGGAGCTGTTTTTT.

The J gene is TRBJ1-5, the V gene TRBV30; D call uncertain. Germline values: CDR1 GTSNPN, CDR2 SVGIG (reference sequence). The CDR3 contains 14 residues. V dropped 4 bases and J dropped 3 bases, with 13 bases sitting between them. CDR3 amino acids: CAWTDRALNQPQHF. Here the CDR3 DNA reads TGTGCCTGGACAGACCGGGCCCTCAATCAGCCCCAGCATTTT.

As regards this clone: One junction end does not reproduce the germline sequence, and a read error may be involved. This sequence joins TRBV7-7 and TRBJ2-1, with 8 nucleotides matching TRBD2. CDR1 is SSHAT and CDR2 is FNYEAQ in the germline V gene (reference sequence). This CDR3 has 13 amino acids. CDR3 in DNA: TGTGCTAGCAGCTACGGAAGCGGGAGTGAGCAGTTCTTC. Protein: CASSYGSGSEQFF.

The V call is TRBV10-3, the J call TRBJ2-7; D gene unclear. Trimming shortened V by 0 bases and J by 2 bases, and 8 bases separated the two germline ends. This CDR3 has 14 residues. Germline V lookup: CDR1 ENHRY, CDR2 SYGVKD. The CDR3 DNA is TGTGCCATCAGTGAGTCGGTGGCAGCCTACGAGCAGTACTTC. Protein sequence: CAISESVAAYEQYF.

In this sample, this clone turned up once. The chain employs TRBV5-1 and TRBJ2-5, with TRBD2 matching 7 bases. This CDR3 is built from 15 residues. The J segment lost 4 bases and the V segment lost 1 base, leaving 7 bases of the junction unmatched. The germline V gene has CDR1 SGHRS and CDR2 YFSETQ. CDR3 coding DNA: TGCGCCAGCAGCTTGTCGGCGGGAGTGGTAGAGACCCAGTACTTC. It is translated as CASSLSAGVVETQYF. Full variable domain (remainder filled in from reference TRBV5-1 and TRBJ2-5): KAGVTQTPRYLIKTRGQQVTLSCSPISGHRSVSWYQQTPGQGLQFLFEYFSETQRNKGNFPGRFSGRQFSNSRSEMNVSTLELGDSALYLCASSLSAGVVETQYFGPGTRLLVL.

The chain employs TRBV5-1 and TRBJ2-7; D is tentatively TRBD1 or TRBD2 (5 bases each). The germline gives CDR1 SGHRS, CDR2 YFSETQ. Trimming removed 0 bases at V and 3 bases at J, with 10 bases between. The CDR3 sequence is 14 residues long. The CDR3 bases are TGCGCCAGCAGCTTGGCAGGGAGCAACTACGAGCAGTACTTC. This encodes CASSLAGSNYEQYF.

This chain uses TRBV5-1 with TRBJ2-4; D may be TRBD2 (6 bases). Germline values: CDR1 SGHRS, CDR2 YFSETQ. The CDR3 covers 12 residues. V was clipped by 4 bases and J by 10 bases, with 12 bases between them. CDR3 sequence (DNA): TGCGCCAGCAGCCCGACGGGGGAAATTCAGTACTTC. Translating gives CASSPTGEIQYF.

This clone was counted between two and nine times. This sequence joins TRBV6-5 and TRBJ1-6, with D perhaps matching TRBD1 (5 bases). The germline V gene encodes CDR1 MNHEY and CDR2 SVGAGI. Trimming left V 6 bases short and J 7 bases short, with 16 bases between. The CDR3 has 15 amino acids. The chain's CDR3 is CASSPGGFGNSPLHF. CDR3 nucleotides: TGTGCCAGCAGCCCCGGGGGGTTTGGGAATTCACCCCTCCACTTT.

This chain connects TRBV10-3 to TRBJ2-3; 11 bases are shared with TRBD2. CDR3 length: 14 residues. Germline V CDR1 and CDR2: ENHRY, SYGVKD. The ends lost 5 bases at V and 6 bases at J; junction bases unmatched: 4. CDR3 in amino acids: CAISTSGGRDTQYF. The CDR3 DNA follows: TGTGCCATCAGTACTAGCGGGGGACGGGATACGCAGTATTTT.

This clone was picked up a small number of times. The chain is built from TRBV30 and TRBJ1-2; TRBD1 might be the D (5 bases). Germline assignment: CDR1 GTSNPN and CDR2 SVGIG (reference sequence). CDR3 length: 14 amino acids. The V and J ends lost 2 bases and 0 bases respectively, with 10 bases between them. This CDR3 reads CAWSFGRANYGYTF. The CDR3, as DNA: TGTGCCTGGAGTTTCGGCAGGGCTAACTATGGCTACACCTTC.

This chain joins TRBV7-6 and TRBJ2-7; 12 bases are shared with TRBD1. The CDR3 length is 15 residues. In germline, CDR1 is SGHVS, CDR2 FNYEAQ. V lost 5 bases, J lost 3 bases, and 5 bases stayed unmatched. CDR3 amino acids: CASSPGTGGVYEQYF. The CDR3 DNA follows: TGTGCCAGCAGCCCCGGGACAGGGGGCGTCTACGAGCAGTACTTC.

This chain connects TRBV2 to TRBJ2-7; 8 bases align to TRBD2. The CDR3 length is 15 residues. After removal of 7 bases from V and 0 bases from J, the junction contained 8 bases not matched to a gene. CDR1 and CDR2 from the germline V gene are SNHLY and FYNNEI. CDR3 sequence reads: CASTSQRGTSYEQYF. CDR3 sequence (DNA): TGTGCCAGCACGAGCCAGCGGGGGACCTCCTACGAGCAGTACTTC.